The next 8 T cell receptor beta chains were all read from a single sample in a study of technical replicates of blood from several donors. Only in-frame clones appear in the TCRdb table, and some are missing; sequencing was by immunoSEQ multiplex PCR. The table records about 74,000 clones, around nine tenths of them present only once. The sequencing sample was made of T cells isolated from PBMCs. The receptors derive from a human donor in good health.

V gene TRBV4-1 combines with J gene TRBJ2-7, with 8 bases lining up with TRBD2. V gave up 1 base and J gave up 3 bases; unmatched junction bases: 8. CDR1 is MGHRA, CDR2 YSYEKL, per germline. The CDR3 has 16 amino acids. The CDR3 nucleotides are TGCGCCAGCAGCCAAGCTACTAGCGGAAACCTCTACGAGCAGTACTTC. Its protein product is CASSQATSGNLYEQYF.

The chain carries TRBV5-6 and TRBJ1-1; D is possibly TRBD1 (5 bases). CDR1 SGHDT and CDR2 YYEEEE come from the germline V gene. The CDR3 covers 11 residues. With 3 bases removed from V and 7 bases from J, the gap between germline ends came to 7 bases. CDR3 DNA sequence: TGTGCCAGCAGCTGGGGCGGTGAAGCTTTCTTT. Translating gives CASSWGGEAFF.

The V gene is TRBV27, the J gene TRBJ1-1, with D perhaps TRBD1 (6 bases). V lost 3 bases and J lost 8, with 16 bases in between. CDR1 and CDR2 (germline): MNHEY, SMNVEV (reference sequence). This CDR3 spans 14 amino acids. DNA of the CDR3: TGTGCCAGCAGTTTGGCTCGAGGGGGGGAGGAAGCTTTCTTT. It is translated as CASSLARGGEEAFF.

This chain uses TRBV18 with TRBJ1-1, with TRBD1 identical over 7 bases. This CDR3 spans 16 amino acids. Germline assignment: CDR1 KGHSH and CDR2 LQKENI. The V segment lost 3 bases and the J segment 0 bases; nucleotides outside the gene matches: 7. CDR3 DNA: TGTGCCAGCTCACCTCTTAGGACAGGCATGAACACTGAAGCTTTCTTT. Protein: CASSPLRTGMNTEAFF.

The V call is TRBV10-3, the J call TRBJ2-2, with D possibly TRBD2 on 6 matching bases. V was cut by 11 bases and J by 6 bases, with 13 bases left in between. Germline V CDR1 and CDR2: ENHRY, SYGVKD. The CDR3 spans 12 residues. As DNA, the CDR3 is TGTGCCGCCTACGGGGGTTCCGGGGAGCTGTTTTTT. This translates into CAAYGGSGELFF.

This clone was counted once. Written as DNA, the CDR3 is TGTGCCAGCAGTCGAACAGGGGAACGAAACAATGAGCAGTTCTTC. Translating it yields CASSRTGERNNEQFF. The chain couples TRBV6-5 to TRBJ2-1; 7 positions match TRBD1. The germline V gene encodes CDR1 MNHEY and CDR2 SVGAGI. Trimming cost V 5 bases and J 5 bases; bases outside gene matches: 9. There are 15 residues in the CDR3.

The chain has TRBV9 and TRBJ1-1, with D possibly being TRBD1 (5 bases). CDR1 is SGDLS and CDR2 is YYNGEE in the germline V gene. The CDR3 runs 14 residues. The V end lost 2 bases, the J end lost 4 bases, and 12 bases lay between the germline ends. This chain's CDR3 is CASSVVGQGTEAFF. For the CDR3, the DNA is TGTGCCAGCAGCGTCGTTGGGCAGGGCACTGAAGCTTTCTTT.

This clone was seen a few times. This chain uses TRBV28 with TRBJ2-7; 9 bases line up with TRBD2. This CDR3 comprises 14 residues. The V gene end was trimmed by 3 bases and the J gene end by 7 bases; junction bases not matched to a gene: 7. Germline assignment: CDR1 MDHEN and CDR2 SYDVKM. The CDR3 loop is CASSFGGGGWEQYF. Written as DNA, the CDR3 is TGTGCCAGCAGTTTCGGCGGGGGGGGTTGGGAGCAGTACTTC.